The next 14 T cell receptor beta chains were all read from a single sample in a study of T cell responses to AZD1222 COVID-19 vaccine. This table comes from immunoSEQ multiplex PCR, and its TCRdb copy is limited to in-frame clones, with some not included. The profile shows over 85,000 clones, roughly 86% of them singletons. The sequencing used peripheral blood, collected 28 days after the second AZD1222 dose. The receptors shown here come from an adult who received the AZD1222 COVID-19 vaccine.

The chain couples TRBV5-1 to TRBJ2-1, with D maybe TRBD2 (5 bases). Trimming removed 0 bases at V and 10 bases at J, with 8 bases between. The CDR3 length is 12 residues. Germline V CDR1 and CDR2: SGHRS, YFSETQ. DNA of the CDR3: TGCGCCAGCAGCTTGGCCTGGAGGGAGCAGTTCTTC. As protein: CASSLAWREQFF. The full variable domain, its missing parts supplied by reference TRBV5-1 and TRBJ2-1, is KAGVTQTPRYLIKTRGQQVTLSCSPISGHRSVSWYQQTPGQGLQFLFEYFSETQRNKGNFPGRFSGRQFSNSRSEMNVSTLELGDSALYLCASSLAWREQFFGPGTRLTVL.

The V call is TRBV29-1, the J call TRBJ2-5; 10 bases line up with TRBD2. V shed 7 bases and J 2 bases; nucleotides not matched to a gene: 10. The CDR3 is 15 amino acids. CDR1 is SQVTM, CDR2 ANQGSEA, per germline. The CDR3 region is CSAEGSSGSQETQYF. CDR3 bases: TGCAGCGCCGAGGGATCTAGCGGGAGTCAAGAGACCCAGTACTTC.

CDR3 residues: CASSARGQSNEKLFF. The CDR3 DNA sequence: TGTGCCAGCAGCGCGAGGGGACAGAGTAATGAAAAACTGTTTTTT. V gene TRBV5-4 combines with J gene TRBJ1-4; 7 bases align to TRBD1. Germline values: CDR1 SGHNT, CDR2 YYREEE (reference sequence). This CDR3 contains 15 residues. The trim removed 4 bases at V and 4 bases at J, leaving 7 bases unmatched. Combining the CDR3 with reference TRBV5-4 and TRBJ1-4 gives the whole variable domain ETGVTQSPTHLIKTRGQQVTLRCSSQSGHNTVSWYQQALGQGPQFIFQYYREEENGRGNFPPRFSGLQFPNYSSELNVNALELDDSALYLCASSARGQSNEKLFFGSGTQLSVL.

The chain joins TRBV7-3 to TRBJ2-3; D unclear. CDR1 SGHTA and CDR2 FQGTGA come from the germline V gene. CDR3 length: 13 amino acids. With 6 bases removed from V and 2 bases from J, the gap between germline ends came to 9 bases. The CDR3 sequence is CASSQSPTDTQYF. CDR3 bases: TGTGCCAGCAGTCAATCCCCCACAGATACGCAGTATTTT.

V and J are TRBV3-1 (or the pseudogene TRBV3-2) and TRBJ1-2, with TRBD1 as a possible D gene (5 bases). V shed 1 base and J shed 5 bases, with 14 bases lying between them. Germline CDR1 reads LGHDT; CDR2 reads YNNKEL (reference sequence). The CDR3 sequence is 15 residues long. The CDR3 bases are TGTGCCAGCAGCCAAGTATCTTCAGGGAGGTATGGCTACACCTTC. Residues: CASSQVSSGRYGYTF.

The rearrangement uses TRBV6-2 or TRBV6-3 and TRBJ2-7; 13 bases match TRBD2. V gave up 4 bases and J gave up 4 bases; unmatched junction bases: 4. CDR3 size: 15 residues. Germline V gene lookup returns CDR1 MNHEY and CDR2 SVGEGT. This CDR3 is CASSLRTSGRYEQYF. CDR3 nucleotides: TGTGCCAGCAGTTTACGGACTAGCGGGAGATACGAGCAGTACTTC.

The chain recombines TRBV6-5 with TRBJ1-2; D call uncertain. V was clipped by 4 bases and J by 5 bases, with 14 bases between them. CDR3 length: 14 residues. The germline V gene has CDR1 MNHEY and CDR2 SVGAGI. The CDR3 reads CASSSLPDGYGYTF. The CDR3 DNA is TGTGCCAGCAGTTCCCTACCAGACGGGTATGGCTACACCTTC.

This chain links TRBV27 with TRBJ2-2; either TRBD1 or TRBD2 may supply D (5 bases each). V was cut by 5 bases and J by 5 bases, with 18 bases left in between. Germline V gene lookup returns CDR1 MNHEY and CDR2 SMNVEV (reference sequence). The CDR3 is made up of 16 amino acids. This CDR3 is CASSPTFGTITGELFF. The CDR3 bases are TGTGCCAGCAGTCCGACATTTGGGACCATTACCGGGGAGCTGTTTTTT.

The chain recombines TRBV19 with TRBJ1-1; 8 nucleotides line up with TRBD1. J lost 3 bases, V lost 1 base, and 1 base had no gene match. The CDR3 extends over 14 amino acids. Germline-derived CDR1 and CDR2 are LNHDA and SQIVND (reference sequence). The CDR3 loop reads CASSIAQGDTEAFF. Written as DNA, the CDR3 is TGTGCCAGTAGTATAGCACAGGGGGACACTGAAGCTTTCTTT.

This chain joins TRBV27 and TRBJ2-7; 8 bases align to TRBD1. The CDR3 is made up of 14 amino acids. Germline values: CDR1 MNHEY, CDR2 SMNVEV (reference sequence). V trimming: 8 bases; J trimming: 12 bases; junction bases outside the gene matches: 18. The CDR3 nucleotides read TGTGCCAGCGGAACCCGGACAGGGTTAAAGTCGCCGTACTTC. It yields the protein CASGTRTGLKSPYF.

The V call is TRBV5-1, the J call TRBJ1-2, with D possibly being TRBD1 (6 bases). Looked up from germline, CDR1 is SGHRS and CDR2 is YFSETQ. The CDR3 length is 14 residues. The V end lost 4 bases, the J end lost 6 bases, and 16 bases lay between the germline ends. DNA of the CDR3: TGCGCCAGCAGCCCTCAGCGAACAGGGAATGGCTACACCTTC. It codes for CASSPQRTGNGYTF.

This chain joins TRBV20-1 and TRBJ2-7; 8 positions agree with TRBD2. V was pared by 3 bases and J by 1 base, with 8 bases of the junction left unmatched. Germline lookup yields CDR1 DFQATT and CDR2 SNEGSKA (reference sequence). The CDR3 has 15 residues. CDR3 protein: CSASKAGVMSYEQYF. The DNA for the CDR3 is TGCAGTGCTAGTAAAGCGGGAGTTATGTCCTACGAGCAGTACTTC.

This clone came up once. Here the CDR3 DNA reads TGTGCCAGTAGTAGGGGGAGCCCGGGGGGCACAGATACGCAGTATTTT. As protein: CASSRGSPGGTDTQYF. This chain uses TRBV19 with TRBJ2-3; D is possibly TRBD2 (6 bases). Germline V gives CDR1 LNHDA, CDR2 SQIVND (reference sequence). The CDR3 sequence is 16 residues long. V gave up 4 bases and J gave up 1 base, with 15 bases separating them.

This clone was seen a single time. V gene TRBV28 combines with J gene TRBJ2-1; possible D gene TRBD2, 9 bases. This CDR3 has 21 amino acids. V was clipped by 4 bases and J by 2 bases, with 30 bases between them. Germline V gene sequence: CDR1 MDHEN, CDR2 SYDVKM. In nucleotides, the CDR3 is TGTGCCAGCAGTTATCCCCCAGGGGGCGGGAGGGCCATAAGGGCCTACAATGAGCAGTTCTTC. Residues: CASSYPPGGGRAIRAYNEQFF.